This TCR beta chain was sequenced during a study of response to subunit inactivated influenza vaccine. The sample holds a few counts of this clonotype. TCRdb itself ran the RT-PCR reads through MiXCR, one entry per CDR3 protein. This sample carries about 570,000 distinct CDR3 sequences, 10% to 12% of them seen once, and the ten largest clones take 9.5% to 11%. The ends lost 5 bases at V and 6 bases at J; junction bases unmatched: 7. Germline CDR1 and CDR2: SGHTA and FQGNSA. The CDR3 consists of 14 residues. In addition, the sample was reused for a study of T cells expressing NK-cell markers. In that study: TCR beta libraries carry UMIs added by 5'RACE template switching. Sorted CD3+CD56+NKG2C+, CD3+CD56+NKG2C- and CD3+CD56-NKG2C+ T cells provided the TCR beta repertoires. In the group of eight sequenced donors, seven were HCMV-seropositive and one was seronegative. There were four donors in whom these clonotypes also led the CD3+CD56-NKG2C+ fraction. Expanded NKG2C+ T cell clones had unclear HCMV specificity.

The material was PBMCs from blood, obtained on the day of vaccination. This receptor was taken from a man aged 50-60 years who received an inactivated influenza vaccine. This rearrangement joins TRBV7-2 to TRBJ2-3, with 8 nucleotides matching TRBD2. The CDR3 is CASSLLAGPDTQYF. CDR3 DNA sequence: TGTGCCAGCAGCCTATTAGCGGGGCCCGATACGCAGTATTTT.